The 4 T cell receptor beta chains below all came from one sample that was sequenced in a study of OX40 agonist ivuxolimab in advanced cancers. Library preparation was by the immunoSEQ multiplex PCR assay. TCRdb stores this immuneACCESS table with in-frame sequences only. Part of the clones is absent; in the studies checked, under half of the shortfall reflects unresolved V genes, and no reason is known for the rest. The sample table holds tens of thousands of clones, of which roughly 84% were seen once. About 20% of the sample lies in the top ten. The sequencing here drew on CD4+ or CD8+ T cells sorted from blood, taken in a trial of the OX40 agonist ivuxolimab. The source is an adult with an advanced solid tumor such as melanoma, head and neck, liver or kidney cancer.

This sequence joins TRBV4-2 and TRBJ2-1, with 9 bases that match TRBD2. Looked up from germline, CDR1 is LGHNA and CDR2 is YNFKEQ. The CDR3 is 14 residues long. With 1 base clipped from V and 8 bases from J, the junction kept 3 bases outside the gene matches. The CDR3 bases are TGTGCCAGCAGCCAAGCTCAGCGGGGGGATGAGCAGTTCTTC. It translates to CASSQAQRGDEQFF.

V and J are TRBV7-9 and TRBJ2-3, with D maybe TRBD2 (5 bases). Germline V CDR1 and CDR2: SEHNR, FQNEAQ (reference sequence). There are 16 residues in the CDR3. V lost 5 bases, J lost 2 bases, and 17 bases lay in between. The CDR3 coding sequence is TGTGCCAGCAGCCCGCAGAGAGGGTGGGACACAGATACGCAGTATTTT. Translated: CASSPQRGWDTDTQYF.

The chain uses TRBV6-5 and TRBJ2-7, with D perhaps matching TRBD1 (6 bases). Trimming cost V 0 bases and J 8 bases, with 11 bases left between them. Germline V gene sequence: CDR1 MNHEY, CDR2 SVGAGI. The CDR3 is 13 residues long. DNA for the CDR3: TGTGCCAGCAGTTACTCCAACCAGGGGAAGCAGTACTTC. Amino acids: CASSYSNQGKQYF.

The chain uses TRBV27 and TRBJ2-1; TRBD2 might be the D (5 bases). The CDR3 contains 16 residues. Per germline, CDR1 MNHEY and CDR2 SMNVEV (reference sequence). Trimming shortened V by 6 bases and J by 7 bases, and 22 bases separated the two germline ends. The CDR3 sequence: CASRPPGPEAINEQFF. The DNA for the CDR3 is TGTGCCAGCAGGCCCCCGGGCCCGGAGGCTATAAATGAGCAGTTCTTC.